This paragraph covers one TCR beta chain sequence. Its cognate antigen is unknown. These data come from a study of cytomegalovirus exposure and HLA in healthy donors. The overall study: Within the Caucasian-associated ancestry cluster were more than 75% of the approximately 390 genotyped donors. Study-level findings and limits: A later analysis found TCR association rates differed by HLA locus, highest for DRB1 and lowest for HLA-C. The majority of TCR sequences were rare, yet some public TCRs appeared in many donors. Some V segments, including TRBV6-2 and TRBV6-3, were excluded as indistinguishable.

There are 15 residues in the CDR3. V trimming: 2 bases; J trimming: 7 bases; junction bases outside the gene matches: 8. The V gene's germline CDR1 is SGHRS and CDR2 YFSETQ. Use of 60 Vbeta and 13 Jbeta primers characterized the PCR. TCRdb's copy holds only in-frame clones and misses some; the assay was immunoSEQ multiplex PCR. Of approximately 69,000 clones detected, 76% appear once; the ten largest clones hold roughly 3.5%. The source is a man aged 18 to 29 in good health and CMV-seronegative. This chain joins TRBV5-1 and TRBJ2-1; 8 bases map to TRBD2. The specimen sequenced was PBMCs. CDR3 coding DNA: TGCGCCAGCAGCTTCACCGGACTAGCTGTGAATGAGCAGTTCTTC. Its translation is CASSFTGLAVNEQFF.